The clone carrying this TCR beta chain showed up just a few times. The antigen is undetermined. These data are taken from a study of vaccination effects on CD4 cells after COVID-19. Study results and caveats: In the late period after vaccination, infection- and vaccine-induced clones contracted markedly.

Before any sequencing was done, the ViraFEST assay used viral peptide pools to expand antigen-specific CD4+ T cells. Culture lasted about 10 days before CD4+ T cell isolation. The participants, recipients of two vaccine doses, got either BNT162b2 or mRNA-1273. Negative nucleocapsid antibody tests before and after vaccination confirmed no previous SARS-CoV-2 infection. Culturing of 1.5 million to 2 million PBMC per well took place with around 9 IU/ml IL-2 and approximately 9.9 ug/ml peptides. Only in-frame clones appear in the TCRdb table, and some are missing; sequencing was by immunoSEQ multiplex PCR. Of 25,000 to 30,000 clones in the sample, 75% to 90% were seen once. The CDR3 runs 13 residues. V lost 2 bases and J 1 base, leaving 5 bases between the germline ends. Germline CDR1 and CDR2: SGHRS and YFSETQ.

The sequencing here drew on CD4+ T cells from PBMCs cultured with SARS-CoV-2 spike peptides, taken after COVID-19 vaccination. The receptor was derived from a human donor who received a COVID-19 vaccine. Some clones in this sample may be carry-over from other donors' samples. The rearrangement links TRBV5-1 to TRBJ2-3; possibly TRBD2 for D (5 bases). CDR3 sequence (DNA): TGCGCCAGCAGCTTTAGCGGCACAGATACGCAGTATTTT. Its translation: CASSFSGTDTQYF.